This TCR beta chain originates from a study of CD4 and CD8 cells across lung adenocarcinoma regions. This clonotype has only a few counts. With V trimmed by 4 bases and J by 1 base, 11 bases remained unmatched. Germline CDR1 and CDR2: MGHRA and YSYEKL. The CDR3 contains 18 residues. The patients had localized lung adenocarcinoma, a non-small cell subtype. One entry per CDR3 protein, called by TCRdb with MiXCR from the PCR reads. Of 10,000 to 15,000 distinct CDR3 sequences in the sample, under 55% were seen once. The TCR comes from a female donor with lung adenocarcinoma. The CD4 and CD8 labels of this study may be unreliable. Sequencing input: CD8+ T cells from the margin of a lung tumor. The rearrangement joins TRBV4-1 to TRBJ2-1, with TRBD1 matching 9 bases. CDR3 sequence (DNA): TGCGCCAGCAGCCCATGGGGTTCGGGACAGGGTTCCTACAATGAGCAGTTCTTC. The encoded protein is CASSPWGSGQGSYNEQFF.